Reported below is one T cell receptor beta chain. The CDR3 length is 14 residues. V was pared by 4 bases and J by 3 bases, with 2 bases of the junction left unmatched. CDR1 is LNHDA, CDR2 SQIVND, per germline (reference sequence). This sample was included in a study of control samples from healthy donors and cancer patients. Measured with immunoSEQ multiplex PCR; TCRdb has only the in-frame clones, and not every one. The sample has roughly 120,000 clones, roughly 90% seen once. The sequence came from a woman in her sixties with lung cancer. The chain employs TRBV19 and TRBJ2-5; 10 nucleotides line up with TRBD2. What was sequenced was PBMCs. CDR3 bases: TGTGCCAGTAGTAGGACTAGCGGTAAAGAGACCCAGTACTTC. Its protein product is CASSRTSGKETQYF.